This TCR beta chain was found in a study of CD4 and CD8 cells across lung adenocarcinoma regions. Localized lung adenocarcinoma, a non-small cell lung cancer, affected the donors. This CDR3 contains 18 residues. Looked up from germline, CDR1 is WNHNN and CDR2 is SYGVQD (reference sequence). TCRdb reanalysed the PCR reads using MiXCR and keeps one entry per CDR3 protein. The data contain about 25,000 distinct CDR3 sequences, 50% to 55% of them singletons. This chain links TRBV10-1 with TRBJ2-3; perhaps TRBD2 as D (5 bases). The J call may be mistaken, given a closer DNA end match to TRBJ2-7. Sequenced: CD8+ T cells from the center of a lung tumor. The origin of this receptor is a male donor with lung adenocarcinoma. The CD4 and CD8 labels of this study may be unreliable. The chain's CDR3 is CASSTTSGGQCSPDTQYF. The CDR3 region has the DNA TGCGCCAGCAGTACGACGAGCGGCGGGCAGTGTAGCCCAGATACGCAGTACTTC.